The 24 T cell receptor delta chains listed next were all sequenced from one sample in a study of γδ T cells in repeated Plasmodium falciparum infection. TCRdb processed the multiplex PCR reads again with the CATT caller. The sample shows around 89,000 delta-chain clones, 1.4% of them seen only once. Gammadelta T cells were flow-sorted from PBMC into Vgamma9/Vdelta2+ and Vdelta2-negative populations for bulk analysis. The sequenced material came from gamma-delta T cells from blood. These receptors all stem from a pool of human donors (malaria-infected and uninfected, not separated).

As for this clone: The protein in TCRdb stems from a much larger clone and differs at residue 7 from this DNA's translation, likely a read error; here the protein is translated from the DNA. The rearrangement joins TRDV2 to TRDJ1; a weak D match, TRDD3 (5 bases). Germline V gene lookup returns CDR1 GEAIGNYY and CDR2 EKD. V was clipped by 3 bases and J by 4 bases, with 14 bases between them. The CDR3 consists of 14 residues. The DNA for the CDR3 is TGTGCCTGTGACCCCTGGGAGACCAACGATAAACTCATCTTT. It codes for CACDPWETNDKLIF.

This clone is judged medium-sized. Other DNA sequences in this sample translate to the same CDR3. This chain links TRDV2 with TRDJ1; TRDD3 matches 11 bases. CDR1 is GEAIGNYY, CDR2 EKD, per germline. V was clipped by 3 bases and J by 4 bases; unmatched bases: 9. The CDR3 sequence is 16 residues long. The CDR3 bases are TGTGCCTGTGACCCTGTCTCTGGGGGATACAACGATAAACTCATCTTT. Amino acid sequence: CACDPVSGGYNDKLIF.

As for this clone: TCRdb's protein, taken from a much larger clone, differs from this DNA's translation at residue 6, likely owing to a read error; the protein displayed comes from the DNA. The chain joins TRDV2 to TRDJ3; 10 bases align to TRDD3. The J gene, absent from TCRdb, was called here by matching the DNA to germline. The CDR3 is 19 amino acids. The J segment lost 2 bases and the V segment lost 0 bases, leaving 6 bases of the junction unmatched. Germline V gene sequence: CDR1 GEAIGNYY, CDR2 EKD. The CDR3: CACDTRGIRDTWDTRQMFF. The DNA of the CDR3 is TGTGCCTGTGACACCAGGGGGATACGCGATACCTGGGACACCCGACAGATGTTTTTC.

On this clone: A read error is the likely source, as a far larger clone sits one nucleotide away. Distinct nucleotide sequences in the sample also encode this CDR3. The chain recombines TRDV1 with TRDJ1, with 12 bases identical to TRDD3. The CDR3 contains 20 residues. Germline loops: CDR1 TSWWSYY, CDR2 QGS. The CDR3 coding sequence is TGTGCTCTTGACCAACGTAACGCTGGGGGATACGGGGTGGACACCGATAAGCTCATCTTT. This gives the protein CALDQRNAGGYGVDTDKLIF.

This clone was seen more than once but under ten times. The protein in TCRdb stems from a much larger clone and differs at residue 4 from this DNA's translation, likely a read error; here the protein is translated from the DNA. The chain joins TRDV2 to TRDJ1; 8 bases match TRDD3. Matching the DNA to germline supplied the J gene, which TCRdb does not give. The CDR3 contains 21 residues. From germline, CDR1 is GEAIGNYY and CDR2 EKD. The CDR3 loop reads CACGTVSGATTGGRYTDKLIF. The CDR3 nucleotides read TGTGCCTGTGGCACCGTTAGCGGGGCTACTACTGGGGGTCGGTACACCGATAAACTCATCTTT.

The V call is TRDV1, the J call TRDJ1, with D perhaps TRDD2 (6 bases). As TCRdb names no J gene, one was assigned here on the basis of a DNA match to germline. V was trimmed by 4 bases and J by 3 bases, leaving 24 bases between them. The CDR3 sequence is 18 residues long. The germline CDR1 and CDR2 sequences are TSWWSYY and QGS. The CDR3 sequence: CALGVTGLPRRVADKLIF. DNA of the CDR3: TGTGCTCTTGGGGTTACAGGCCTTCCAAGACGGGTTGCCGATAAACTCATCTTT.

The chain has TRDV1 and TRDJ1; tentatively, D is TRDD3 (6 bases). TCRdb lists no J gene, so it was determined here by aligning the DNA to germline. Trimming cost V 7 bases and J 0 bases, with 12 bases left between them. Germline V gives CDR1 TSWWSYY, CDR2 QGS. The CDR3 extends over 14 amino acids. CDR3 sequence: CALAPLGYTDKLIF. DNA for the CDR3: TGTGCTCTTGCCCCCCTGGGGTACACCGATAAACTCATCTTT.

Details on this clone: TCRdb assigns this DNA the protein of a much larger clone, which departs from its translation at residue 6; this likely reflects a read error, and the protein shown comes from translating the DNA. This chain uses TRDV2 with TRDJ1, with 12 bases that match TRDD3. The V gene's germline CDR1 is GEAIGNYY and CDR2 EKD. The junction had 7 bases not matched to a gene; V was cut back by 3 bases and J by 0 bases. The CDR3 totals 17 residues. CDR3 nucleotides: TGTGCCTGTGACTCATTCCTGGGGGATACGTACACCGATAAACTCATCTTT. Its protein product is CACDSFLGDTYTDKLIF.

Of note for this clone: TCRdb attributes to this sequence the protein of a much larger clone, which differs from the DNA translation at residue 7; a read error is likely, and the protein displayed is translated from the DNA. V usage is TRAV38-2/DV8 and J usage is TRDJ1; 7 bases align to TRDD3. No J gene is reported in TCRdb; it was inferred here by comparing the DNA with germline. Per germline, CDR1 TSESDYY and CDR2 QEAYKQQN. V lost 2 bases, J lost 0 bases, and 22 bases stayed unmatched. The CDR3 has 21 amino acids. The DNA for the CDR3 is TGTGCTTATAGGAGTGACAGCCTTTTCCCTGACTGGGGCCCGTACACCGATAAACTCATCTTT. Amino acids: CAYRSDSLFPDWGPYTDKLIF.

On this clone: The protein recorded in TCRdb matches a much larger clone and deviates from this DNA's translation at residue 9, suggesting a read error; the protein here is obtained by translating the DNA. The gene calls are TRDV2 and TRDJ1; maybe TRDD3 (6 bases). The J gene, left out of TCRdb, was set here by checking the DNA against germline. Germline values: CDR1 GEAIGNYY, CDR2 EKD. The V gene lost 0 bases and the J gene lost 2 bases, with 12 bases spanning the gap. CDR3 length: 15 amino acids. The DNA for the CDR3 is TGTGCCTGTGACACCGTGGGGGGTGGAACCGATAAACTCATCTTT. Protein sequence: CACDTVGGGTDKLIF.

This clone has only a few counts. A far larger clone is just one base off, so this is likely a read error. Other DNA sequences in this sample translate to the same CDR3. The chain combines TRDV3 with TRDJ1; 8 bases agree with TRDD2. Trimming took 0 bases from V and 0 from J; bases not matched to a gene: 39. Germline CDR1 and CDR2: TVYSNPD and GDNSRS (reference sequence). The CDR3 has 26 residues. The CDR3 loop is CAFSSVHTSYTRRVDIPRYDTDKLIF. CDR3 bases: TGTGCCTTTAGCTCCGTCCATACTTCCTACACACGGAGAGTGGACATACCCAGATATGACACCGATAAACTCATCTTT.

The sample holds a few counts of this clone. The TCRdb protein comes from a much larger clone and disagrees with this DNA's translation at residue 15, likely due to a read error; the protein given here is derived from the DNA. This chain joins TRDV2 and TRDJ3; TRDD3 aligns across 13 bases. TCRdb is silent on the J gene; assignment here came from matching the DNA to germline. The trim removed 2 bases at V and 5 bases at J, leaving 17 bases unmatched. The CDR3 runs 22 residues. CDR1 GEAIGNYY and CDR2 EKD come from the germline V gene. The CDR3: CACDIKYWGIRLRSRDTRQMFF. The CDR3 DNA is TGTGCCTGTGACATAAAGTACTGGGGGATACGACTCCGGTCCCGGGACACCCGACAGATGTTTTTC.

This clone is judged medium-sized. The sample contains more than one DNA sequence encoding this CDR3. J is TRDJ1 and V is TRDV2, with 7 bases fitting TRDD3. J gave up 2 bases and V 0 bases, and 17 bases lay outside the gene matches. The CDR3 runs 19 residues. In germline, CDR1 is GEAIGNYY, CDR2 EKD. CDR3 loop: CACDTVLGINTVTTDKLIF. Here the CDR3 DNA reads TGTGCCTGTGACACCGTACTGGGGATAAACACGGTCACAACCGATAAACTCATCTTT.

This clone occurred many times. With a far larger clone one base away, a read error is the likely cause. The identical CDR3 is also encoded by other nucleotide sequences in the sample. The chain recombines TRDV1 with TRDJ1, with 10 bases identical to TRDD3. This CDR3 spans 19 amino acids. The germline V gene has CDR1 TSWWSYY and CDR2 QGS. The CDR3, as DNA: TGTGCCCTTGGGGGACAAATAGTCCTGGGGGATAGGAAATCCGATAAACTCATCTTT. Its protein is CALGGQIVLGDRKSDKLIF.

This clone was detected ten times or more. This chain connects TRDV3 to TRDJ1; 9 nucleotides match TRDD2. J was trimmed by 0 bases and V by 3 bases; bases with no gene match: 17. From germline, CDR1 is TVYSNPD and CDR2 GDNSRS (reference sequence). The CDR3 is made up of 18 amino acids. CDR3 DNA sequence: TGTGCCTTCCCTACCTTCCTACCCTGGGTTATGTACACCGATAAACTCATCTTT. It codes for CAFPTFLPWVMYTDKLIF.

Sample share makes this clone medium-sized. The chain has TRDV2 and TRDJ2; TRDD3 matches 8 bases. The V segment lost 2 bases and the J segment 0 bases; nucleotides outside the gene matches: 10. Germline V lookup: CDR1 GEAIGNYY, CDR2 EKD. The CDR3 is 18 residues long. The chain's CDR3 is CACDRVAGYEALTAQLFF. CDR3 in DNA: TGTGCCTGTGACAGGGTGGCGGGATACGAAGCTTTGACAGCACAACTCTTCTTT.

Concerning this clone: This sequence is one base from a far larger clone and is likely a read error. Other DNA sequences within the sample encode an identical CDR3. The chain carries TRDV3 and TRDJ1, with 8 bases fitting TRDD3. Looked up from germline, CDR1 is TVYSNPD and CDR2 is GDNSRS (reference sequence). The CDR3 has 13 residues. Here the CDR3 reads CAFTGGPTDKLIF. The CDR3 DNA sequence: TGTGCCTTTACTGGGGGACCCACCGACAAACTCATCTTT.

This clone showed up just a few times. The mismatch at residue 4 between this DNA's translation and the TCRdb protein of a much larger clone likely reflects a read error; the protein shown is translated from the DNA. CDR3 in DNA: TGTGCTCTTTGGGAACTTCAACTTCCTTCCTACTGGCTGGGGGATACTTCCACCGATAAACTCATCTTT. As protein: CALWELQLPSYWLGDTSTDKLIF. This chain connects TRDV1 to TRDJ1; TRDD3 matches at 11 bases. The germline V gene encodes CDR1 TSWWSYY and CDR2 QGS. The CDR3 is 23 amino acids.

At least ten counts were recorded for this clone. Other nucleotide sequences in the sample specify the same CDR3. The chain employs TRDV1 and TRDJ1; 7 bases agree with TRDD3. The J segment lost 0 bases and the V segment lost 2 bases, leaving 6 bases of the junction unmatched. Germline values: CDR1 TSWWSYY, CDR2 QGS. The CDR3 is 16 amino acids. The CDR3 nucleotides read TGTGCTCTTGGGGAAGTCGGATACGCATACACCGATAAACTCATCTTT. Protein: CALGEVGYAYTDKLIF.

Comments on this clone: The translation of this DNA and the TCRdb protein of a much larger clone differ at residue 8, probably owing to a read error; the protein shown here is translated from the DNA. The genes are TRDV2 and TRDJ1; possibly TRDD1 for D (6 bases). Since TCRdb gives no J gene, matching the DNA to germline was used here to assign it. Germline CDR1 reads GEAIGNYY; CDR2 reads EKD. The CDR3 consists of 14 residues. Trimming took off 3 bases at V and 0 bases at J, with 10 bases between the two ends. This chain's CDR3 is CACDGIVDTDKLIF. The CDR3 coding sequence is TGTGCCTGTGACGGAATAGTTGACACCGATAAACTCATCTTT.

This clone was picked up many times. The sample has other DNA sequences that encode this CDR3 too. The chain combines TRDV1 with TRDJ1; 9 positions agree with TRDD3. This CDR3 comprises 20 residues. Trimming removed 3 bases from V and 1 base from J; junction bases left unmatched: 18. Germline loops: CDR1 TSWWSYY, CDR2 QGS. CDR3 sequence: CALGDLFKLKLGDPTDKLIF. Here the CDR3 DNA reads TGTGCTCTTGGGGACCTTTTTAAACTTAAACTGGGGGACCCCACCGATAAACTCATCTTT.

This clone was seen ten or more times. V is TRDV1 and J is TRDJ1; 13 nucleotides match TRDD3. The CDR3 extends over 20 amino acids. After removal of 5 bases from V and 3 bases from J, the junction contained 18 bases not matched to a gene. Germline V gene data show CDR1 as TSWWSYY and CDR2 as QGS. Here the CDR3 reads CALGITANWGIRAFPDKLIF. The CDR3 DNA reads as TGTGCTCTTGGGATTACAGCGAACTGGGGGATACGCGCTTTTCCCGATAAACTCATCTTT.

V and J are TRDV2 and TRDJ3; TRDD3 matches 11 bases. Assignment of the J gene here rests on matching the DNA to germline, because TCRdb gives none. CDR3 length equals 19 residues. Unmatched junction bases numbered 5, after V lost 0 bases and J lost 2 bases. The germline V gene encodes CDR1 GEAIGNYY and CDR2 EKD. The CDR3 DNA is TGTGCCTGTGACACCGGGAAACTGGGGGATACCTGGGACACCCGACAGATGTTTTTC. This codes for CACDTGKLGDTWDTRQMFF.

This clone has more than one count but fewer than ten. The amino acid sequence in TCRdb belongs to a much larger clone and departs from this DNA's translation at residue 6, likely a sequencing read error; the sequence shown is translated from the DNA. The CDR3 reads CACGTGGGYTDKLIF. CDR3 coding DNA: TGTGCCTGTGGTACCGGAGGGGGGTACACCGATAAACTCATCTTT. V is TRDV2 and J is TRDJ1, with D perhaps matching TRDD3 (5 bases). Germline matching of the DNA provided the J gene here, since TCRdb leaves it blank. The CDR3 contains 15 residues. V was pared by 5 bases and J by 0 bases, with 15 bases between. CDR1 is GEAIGNYY, CDR2 EKD, per germline.